This is a list of T cell receptor beta chains from one sample in a study. One entry per CDR3 protein, called by TCRdb with MiXCR from the 5' RACE reads. The sample lists tens of thousands of distinct CDR3 sequences, approximately 27% seen once, with 2% to 2.5% in the top ten. The sample was tumor-infiltrating Tregs sorted from the breast tumor. The receptors were sampled from a female donor with breast cancer. CDR3s include the opening cysteine and the closing phenylalanine or tryptophan.

J gene,V gene,CDR3 protein
TRBJ1-5,TRBV6-1,CASSLTGGWQPQHF
TRBJ2-4,TRBV20-1,CSARFNRVDTQYF
TRBJ2-1,TRBV29-1,CSVALAGIGYNEQFF
TRBJ2-3,TRBV20-1,CSAGMREMGTETQYF
TRBJ1-5,TRBV12-3/TRBV12-4,CANSLEGNQPQHF
TRBJ2-1,TRBV19,CASRSTTGGYYNEQFF
TRBJ2-7,TRBV29-1,CSVGQSYEQYF
TRBJ2-7,TRBV5-1,CASSFLAMTYEQYF
TRBJ1-6,TRBV6-1,CASSEDRGSPLHF
TRBJ2-7,TRBV5-1,CASSLAVYSYEQYF
TRBJ2-2,TRBV28,CASMSGGTGELFF
TRBJ2-7,TRBV9,CASSVGVRVSYEQYF
TRBJ2-1,TRBV7-2,CASSLYGTVWFF
TRBJ1-5,TRBV23-1,CASTTTSDRGFLDYQPQHF
TRBJ2-5,TRBV5-1,CASSLVGRSQETQYF
TRBJ1-1,TRBV7-9,CASSGHRQGNEAFF
TRBJ2-5,TRBV2,CASSGTGEETQYF
TRBJ1-6,TRBV28,CASSIPGLGGLSSPLHF
TRBJ2-3,TRBV5-1,CASRKSTSGRADTQYF
TRBJ1-2,TRBV20-1,CSARNLRVANYGYTF
TRBJ2-1,TRBV20-1,CSASPKPGLAGEVSYNEQFF
TRBJ2-3,TRBV10-3,CAISEGGATDTQYF
TRBJ1-2,TRBV5-1,CASSLAGEVSVYTF
TRBJ1-5,TRBV5-1,CAGSLTTGGDQPQHF
TRBJ1-1,TRBV5-1,CAGSLYGGQGTEAFF
TRBJ2-3,TRBV5-1,CASRIAGVRDTQYF
TRBJ1-5,TRBV12-3/TRBV12-4,CASSAGPNSNQPQHF
TRBJ2-7,TRBV28,CATINGGDYEQYF
TRBJ1-4,TRBV7-9,CASSPQTNEKLFF
TRBJ1-1,TRBV20-1,CSARVLQGAKTEAFF
TRBJ2-5,TRBV9,CASSVATDYATQYF
TRBJ2-2,TRBV5-1,CATRMTSGRTDTGELFF
TRBJ1-6,TRBV12-3/TRBV12-4,CASSRQNNSPLHF
TRBJ1-4,TRBV7-3,CASSLTINEKLFF
TRBJ2-7,TRBV20-1,CSAREGAGTYEQYF
TRBJ2-1,TRBV6-6,CASRRTLAGDGEQFF
TRBJ2-5,TRBV5-6,CASSRQPSGGAQETQYF
TRBJ2-2,TRBV12-3/TRBV12-4,CASSLGGDTGELFF
TRBJ2-1,TRBV6-2/TRBV6-3,CASSSDSPYNEQFF
TRBJ2-1,TRBV5-1,CASSLEAGAIPGEQFF
TRBJ2-6,TRBV5-1,CASSLMGFGANVLTF
TRBJ2-7,TRBV3-1,CAGSQVGTGGPRNEQYF
TRBJ2-7,TRBV11-1,CASSSRGTGACEQYF
TRBJ2-6,TRBV9,CASSVGEGSGANVLTF
TRBJ1-1,TRBV6-2/TRBV6-3,CASSYRRVIEAFF
TRBJ1-1,TRBV2,CASSPEGRGSGAFF
TRBJ2-3,TRBV6-5,CASRPTGYYTDTQYF
TRBJ1-2,TRBV4-3,CASSQGRGYGYTF
TRBJ1-3,TRBV7-2,CASSLTAGAGNTTYF
TRBJ1-1,TRBV6-1,CASSGQGTTEAFF
TRBJ1-5,TRBV2,CASTLGDRGGYGPQHF
TRBJ2-1,TRBV7-6,CASSSQGQGGNEQFF
TRBJ1-2,TRBV4-2,CASSQHPLEALGYGYTF
TRBJ1-5,TRBV5-5,CASSLMTGENQPQHF
TRBJ1-1,TRBV2,CASSEDTEAFF
TRBJ1-3,TRBV4-2,CASSQVSVPHSGNTIYF
TRBJ2-7,TRBV6-5,CASSYQGADYEQYF
TRBJ2-7,TRBV20-1,CSARNFRSGSYEQYF
TRBJ2-2,TRBV5-1,CASCLAGDTGELFF
TRBJ2-5,TRBV15,CATSRGGVANQETQYF